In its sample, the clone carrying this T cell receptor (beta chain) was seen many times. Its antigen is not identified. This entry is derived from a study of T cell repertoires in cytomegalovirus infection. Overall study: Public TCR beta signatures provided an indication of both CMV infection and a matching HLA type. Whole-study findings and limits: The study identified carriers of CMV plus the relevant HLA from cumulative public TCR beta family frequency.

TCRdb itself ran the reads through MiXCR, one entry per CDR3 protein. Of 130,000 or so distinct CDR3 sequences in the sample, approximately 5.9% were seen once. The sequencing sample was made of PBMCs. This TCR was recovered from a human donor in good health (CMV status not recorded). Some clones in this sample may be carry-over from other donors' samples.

CDR3 region: CASSLAKPGNEQFF. In DNA, the CDR3 is TGTGCCAGCAGCTTAGCGAAGCCTGGCAATGAGCAGTTCTTC. The chain uses TRBV7-8 and TRBJ2-1; D gene ambiguous. The germline V and J ends were trimmed by 0 bases and 6 bases, with 9 bases remaining between them. This CDR3 is 14 amino acids long. Germline V lookup: CDR1 SGHVS, CDR2 FQNEAQ. Full variable domain (remainder filled in from reference TRBV7-8 and TRBJ2-1): GAGVSQSPRYKVAKRGQDVALRCDPISGHVSLFWYQQALGQGPEFLTYFQNEAQLDKSGLPSDRFFAERPEGSVSTLKIQRTQQEDSAVYLCASSLAKPGNEQFFGPGTRLTVL.